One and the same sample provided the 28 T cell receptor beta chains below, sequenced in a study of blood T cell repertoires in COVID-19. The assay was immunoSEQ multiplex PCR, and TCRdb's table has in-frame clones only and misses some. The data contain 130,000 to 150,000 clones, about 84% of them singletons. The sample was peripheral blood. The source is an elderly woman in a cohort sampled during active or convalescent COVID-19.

CDR3 nucleotide sequence: TGTGCCAGCAGCTTGGGTGGAGGGCCACTCTCCTACGAGCAGTACGTC. It codes for CASSLGGGPLSYEQYV. V and J are TRBV5-4 and TRBJ2-7; weak D call: TRBD2 (6 bases). The CDR3 totals 16 residues. The germline V gene has CDR1 SGHNT and CDR2 YYREEE (reference sequence). V was clipped by 0 bases and J by 0 bases, with 13 bases between them.

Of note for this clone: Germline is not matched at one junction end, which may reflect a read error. The chain's CDR3 is CAWSVLSGLGPF. CDR3 bases: TGTGCCTGGAGTGTACTTTCGGGATTAGGCCCCTTC. The chain combines TRBV30 with TRBJ1-2; D remains ambiguous. The CDR3 runs 12 residues. From germline, CDR1 is GTSNPN and CDR2 SVGIG (reference sequence).

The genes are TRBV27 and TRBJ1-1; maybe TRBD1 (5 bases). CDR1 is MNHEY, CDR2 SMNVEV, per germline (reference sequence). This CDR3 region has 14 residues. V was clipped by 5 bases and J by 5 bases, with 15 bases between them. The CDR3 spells CASSKWGGLTEAFF. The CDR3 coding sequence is TGTGCCAGCAGTAAATGGGGGGGGTTGACTGAAGCTTTCTTT.

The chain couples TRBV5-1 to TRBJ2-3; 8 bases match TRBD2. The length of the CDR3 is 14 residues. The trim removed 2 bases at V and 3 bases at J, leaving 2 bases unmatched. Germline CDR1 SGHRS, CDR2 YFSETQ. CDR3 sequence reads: CASSLSGGTDTQYF. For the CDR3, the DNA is TGCGCCAGCAGCTTAAGCGGGGGAACAGATACGCAGTATTTT.

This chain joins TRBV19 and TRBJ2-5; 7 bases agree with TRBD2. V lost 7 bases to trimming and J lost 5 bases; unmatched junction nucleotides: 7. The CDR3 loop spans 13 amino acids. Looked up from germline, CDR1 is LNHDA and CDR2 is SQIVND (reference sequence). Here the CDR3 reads CASMGRDLETQYF. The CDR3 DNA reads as TGTGCCAGTATGGGGAGGGATTTGGAGACCCAGTACTTC.

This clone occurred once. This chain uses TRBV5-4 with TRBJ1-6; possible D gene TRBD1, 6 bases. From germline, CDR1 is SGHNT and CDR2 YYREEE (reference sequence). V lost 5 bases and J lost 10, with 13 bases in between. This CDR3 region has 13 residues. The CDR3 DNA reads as TGTGCCAGCAGTCAGGACAGTCCCTCACCCCTCCACTTT. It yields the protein CASSQDSPSPLHF.

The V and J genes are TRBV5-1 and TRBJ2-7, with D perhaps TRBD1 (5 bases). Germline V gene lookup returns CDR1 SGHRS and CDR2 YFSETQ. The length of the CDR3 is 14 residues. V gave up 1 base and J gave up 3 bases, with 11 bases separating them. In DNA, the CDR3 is TGCGCCAGCAGCTTGTCAGGGTGGTACTACGAGCAGTACTTC. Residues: CASSLSGWYYEQYF.

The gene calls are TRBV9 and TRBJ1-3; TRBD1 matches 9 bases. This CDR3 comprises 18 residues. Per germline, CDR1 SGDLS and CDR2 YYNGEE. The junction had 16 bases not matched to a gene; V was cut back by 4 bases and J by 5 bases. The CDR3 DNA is TGTGCCAGCAGCCAACTACCTGAAGCGGGACAGGGAAGAAACACCATATATTTT. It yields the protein CASSQLPEAGQGRNTIYF.

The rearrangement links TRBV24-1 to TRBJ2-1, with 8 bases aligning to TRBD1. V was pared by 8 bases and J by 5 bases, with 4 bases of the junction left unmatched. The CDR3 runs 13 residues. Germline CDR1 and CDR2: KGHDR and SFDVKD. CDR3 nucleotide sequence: TGTGCCACCAAAGGACAGGGTAACAATGAGCAGTTCTTC. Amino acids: CATKGQGNNEQFF.

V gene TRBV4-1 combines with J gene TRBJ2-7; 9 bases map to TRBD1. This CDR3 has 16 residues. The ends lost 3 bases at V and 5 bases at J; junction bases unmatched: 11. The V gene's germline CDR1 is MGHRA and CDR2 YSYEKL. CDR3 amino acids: CASSHGRQGGSHEQYF. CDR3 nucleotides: TGCGCCAGCAGCCATGGTCGACAGGGGGGTTCCCACGAGCAGTACTTC.

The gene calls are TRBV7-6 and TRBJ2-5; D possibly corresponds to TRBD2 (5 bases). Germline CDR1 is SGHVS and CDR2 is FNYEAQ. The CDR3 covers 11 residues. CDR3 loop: CEGVDQETQYF. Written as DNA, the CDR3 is TGTGAGGGAGTGGATCAAGAGACCCAGTACTTC.

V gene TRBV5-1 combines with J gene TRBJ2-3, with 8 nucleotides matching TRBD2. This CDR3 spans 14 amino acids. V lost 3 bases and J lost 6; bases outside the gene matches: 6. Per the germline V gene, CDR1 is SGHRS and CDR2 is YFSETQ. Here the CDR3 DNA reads TGCGCCAGCAGCTCCTCCGGGGGGGCGGATACGCAGTATTTT. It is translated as CASSSSGGADTQYF.

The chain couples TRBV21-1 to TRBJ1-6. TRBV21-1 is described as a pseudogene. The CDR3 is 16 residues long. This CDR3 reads CASSKENGEVDSPLHF. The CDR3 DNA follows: TGTGCCAGCAGCAAAGAAAATGGAGAGGTCGATTCACCCCTCCACTTT.

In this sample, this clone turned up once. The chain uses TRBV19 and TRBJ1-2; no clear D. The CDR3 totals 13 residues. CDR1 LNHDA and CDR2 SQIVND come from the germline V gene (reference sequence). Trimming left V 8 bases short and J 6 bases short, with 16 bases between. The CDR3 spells CASGPRGGNGYTF. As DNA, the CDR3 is TGTGCCAGTGGCCCCAGAGGTGGTAATGGCTACACCTTC.

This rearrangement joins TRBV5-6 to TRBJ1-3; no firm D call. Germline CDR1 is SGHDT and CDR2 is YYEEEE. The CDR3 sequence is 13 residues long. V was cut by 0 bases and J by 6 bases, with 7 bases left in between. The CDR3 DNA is TGTGCCAGCAGCTTGGATCGGTCAAACACCATATATTTT. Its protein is CASSLDRSNTIYF.

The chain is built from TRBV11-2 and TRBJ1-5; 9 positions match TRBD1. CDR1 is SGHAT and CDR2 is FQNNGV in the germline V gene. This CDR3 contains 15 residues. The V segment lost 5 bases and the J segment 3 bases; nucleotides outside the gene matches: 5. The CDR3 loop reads CASSAGQGFNQPQHF. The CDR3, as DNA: TGTGCCAGCAGCGCGGGACAGGGCTTCAATCAGCCCCAGCATTTT.

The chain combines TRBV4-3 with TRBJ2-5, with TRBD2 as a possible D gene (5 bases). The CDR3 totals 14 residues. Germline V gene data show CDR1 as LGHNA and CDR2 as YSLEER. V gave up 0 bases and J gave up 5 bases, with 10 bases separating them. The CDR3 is CASSQDLGSETQYF. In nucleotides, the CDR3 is TGCGCCAGCAGCCAAGATCTGGGGAGCGAGACCCAGTACTTC.

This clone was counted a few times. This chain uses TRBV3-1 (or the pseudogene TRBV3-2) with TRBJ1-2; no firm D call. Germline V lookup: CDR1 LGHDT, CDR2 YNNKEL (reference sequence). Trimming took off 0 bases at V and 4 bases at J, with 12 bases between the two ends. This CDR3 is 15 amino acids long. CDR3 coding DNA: TGTGCCAGCAGCCAAGATGGCCCGGGTACCTATGGCTACACCTTC. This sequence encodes CASSQDGPGTYGYTF.

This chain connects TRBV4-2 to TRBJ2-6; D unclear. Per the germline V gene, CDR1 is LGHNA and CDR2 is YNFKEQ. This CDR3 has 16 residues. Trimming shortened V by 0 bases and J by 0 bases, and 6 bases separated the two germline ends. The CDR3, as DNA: TGTGCCAGCAGCCAAGATTCCAACTCTGGGGCCAACGTCCTGACTTTC. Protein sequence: CASSQDSNSGANVLTF.

The chain's CDR3 is CSGGTGGLHEQYF. Written as DNA, the CDR3 is TGCAGCGGTGGGACAGGGGGACTCCACGAGCAGTACTTC. The V gene is TRBV29-1, the J gene TRBJ2-7; 11 nucleotides agree with TRBD1. Germline V gene sequence: CDR1 SQVTM, CDR2 ANQGSEA. V lost 7 bases and J lost 5; bases outside the gene matches: 7. CDR3 length: 13 residues.

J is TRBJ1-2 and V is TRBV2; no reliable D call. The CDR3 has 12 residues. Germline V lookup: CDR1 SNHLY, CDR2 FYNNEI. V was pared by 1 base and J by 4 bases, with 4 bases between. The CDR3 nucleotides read TGTGCCAGCAGTGAAGTTAGCTATGGCTACACCTTC. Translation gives CASSEVSYGYTF.

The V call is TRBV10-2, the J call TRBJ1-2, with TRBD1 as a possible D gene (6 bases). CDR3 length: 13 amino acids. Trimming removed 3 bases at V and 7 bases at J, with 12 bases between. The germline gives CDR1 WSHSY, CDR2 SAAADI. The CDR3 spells CASSDAGGVGYTF. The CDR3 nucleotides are TGCGCCAGCAGTGATGCGGGGGGCGTTGGCTACACCTTC.

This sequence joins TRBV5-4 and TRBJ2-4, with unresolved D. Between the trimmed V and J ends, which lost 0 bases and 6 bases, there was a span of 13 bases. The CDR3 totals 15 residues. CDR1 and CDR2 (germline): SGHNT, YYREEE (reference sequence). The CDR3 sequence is CASSLDSITTNIQYF. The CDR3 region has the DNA TGTGCCAGCAGCTTGGACAGCATCACCACAAACATTCAGTACTTC.

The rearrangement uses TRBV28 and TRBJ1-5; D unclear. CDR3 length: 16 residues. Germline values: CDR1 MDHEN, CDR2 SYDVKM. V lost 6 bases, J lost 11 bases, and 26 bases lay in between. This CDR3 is CASSSLSPPGSNTQHF. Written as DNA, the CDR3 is TGTGCCAGCAGCTCCCTGAGTCCCCCTGGGAGCAATACCCAGCATTTT.

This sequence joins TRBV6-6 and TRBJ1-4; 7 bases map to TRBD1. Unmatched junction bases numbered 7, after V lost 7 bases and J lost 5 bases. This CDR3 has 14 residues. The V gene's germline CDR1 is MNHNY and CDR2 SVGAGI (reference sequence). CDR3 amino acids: CASTPDRANEKLFF. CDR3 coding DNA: TGTGCCAGCACACCTGACAGGGCAAATGAAAAACTGTTTTTT.

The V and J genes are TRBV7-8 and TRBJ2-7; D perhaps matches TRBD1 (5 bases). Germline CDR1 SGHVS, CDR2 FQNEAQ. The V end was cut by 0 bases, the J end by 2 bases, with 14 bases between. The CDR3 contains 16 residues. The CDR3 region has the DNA TGTGCCAGCAGCTTAGCGCATTTTGCAGGGACCTACGAGCAGTACGTC. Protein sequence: CASSLAHFAGTYEQYV.

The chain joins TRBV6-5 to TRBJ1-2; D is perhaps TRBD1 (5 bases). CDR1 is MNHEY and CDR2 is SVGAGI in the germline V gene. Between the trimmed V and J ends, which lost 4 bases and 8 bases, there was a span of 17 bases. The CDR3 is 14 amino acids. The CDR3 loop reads CASSSTGGLGGYTF. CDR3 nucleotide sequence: TGTGCCAGCAGTTCCACGGGGGGGTTAGGCGGCTACACCTTC.

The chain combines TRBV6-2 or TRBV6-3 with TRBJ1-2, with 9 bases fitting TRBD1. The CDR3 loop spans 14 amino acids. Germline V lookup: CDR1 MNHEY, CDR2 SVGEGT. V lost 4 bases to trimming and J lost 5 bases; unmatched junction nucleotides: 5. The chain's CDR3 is CASSSRGTGYGYTF. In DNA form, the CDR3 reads TGTGCCAGCAGTTCTCGAGGGACAGGGTATGGCTACACCTTC.